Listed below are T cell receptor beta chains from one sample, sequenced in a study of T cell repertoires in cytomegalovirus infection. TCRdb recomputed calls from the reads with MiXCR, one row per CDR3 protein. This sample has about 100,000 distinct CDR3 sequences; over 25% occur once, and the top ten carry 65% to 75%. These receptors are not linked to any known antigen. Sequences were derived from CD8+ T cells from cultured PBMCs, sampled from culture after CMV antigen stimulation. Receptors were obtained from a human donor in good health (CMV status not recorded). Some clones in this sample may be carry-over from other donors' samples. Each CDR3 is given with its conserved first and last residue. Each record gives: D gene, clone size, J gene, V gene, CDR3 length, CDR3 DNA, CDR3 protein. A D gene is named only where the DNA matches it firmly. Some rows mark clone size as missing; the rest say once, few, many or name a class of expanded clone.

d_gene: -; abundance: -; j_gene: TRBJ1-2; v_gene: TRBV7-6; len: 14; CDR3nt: TGTGCCAGCAGCTTAGGGGGGGCGATGAGTGGCTACACCTTC; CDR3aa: CASSLGGAMSGYTF
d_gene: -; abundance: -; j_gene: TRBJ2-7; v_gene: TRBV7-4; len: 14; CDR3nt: TGTGCCAGCAGTTTCAGGGGTGCAGCCTACGAGCAGTACTTC; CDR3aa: CASSFRGAAYEQYF
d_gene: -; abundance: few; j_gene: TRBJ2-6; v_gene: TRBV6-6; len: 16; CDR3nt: TGTGCCAGCAGTTACCTCATCGAAGCGGGGGCCAACGTCCTGACTTTC; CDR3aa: CASSYLIEAGANVLTF
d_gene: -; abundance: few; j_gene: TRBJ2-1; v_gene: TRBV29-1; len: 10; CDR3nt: TGCAGCGTTGGGGACAATGAGCAGTTCTTC; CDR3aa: CSVGDNEQFF
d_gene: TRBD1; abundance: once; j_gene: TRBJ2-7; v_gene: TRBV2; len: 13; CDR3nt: TGTGCCAGCAGTGGGGACAGACCCTACGAGCAGTACTTC; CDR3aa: CASSGDRPYEQYF
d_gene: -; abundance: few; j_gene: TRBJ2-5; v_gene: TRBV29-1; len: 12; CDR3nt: TGCAGCGTTCCGCGCGCCCCAGAGACCCAGTACTTC; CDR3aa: CSVPRAPETQYF
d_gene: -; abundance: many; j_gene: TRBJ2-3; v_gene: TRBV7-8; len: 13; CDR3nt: TGTGCCAGCAGCTTGGACTCGGCAGATACGCAGTATTTT; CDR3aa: CASSLDSADTQYF
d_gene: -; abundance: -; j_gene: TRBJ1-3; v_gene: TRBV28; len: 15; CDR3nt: TGTGCCAGCAGTTCAAGGGACATCTCTGGAAACACCATATATTTT; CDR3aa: CASSSRDISGNTIYF
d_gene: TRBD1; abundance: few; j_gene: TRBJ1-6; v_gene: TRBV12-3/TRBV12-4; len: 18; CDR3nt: TGTGCCAGCAGTCAAACCGGGACAGGGGGCTCCTATAATTCACCCCTCCACTTT; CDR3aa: CASSQTGTGGSYNSPLHF
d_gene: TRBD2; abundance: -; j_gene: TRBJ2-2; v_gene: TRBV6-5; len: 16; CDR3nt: TGTGCCAGCAGCCTCACTAGCGGGACTACCACCGGGGAGCTGTTTTTT; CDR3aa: CASSLTSGTTTGELFF
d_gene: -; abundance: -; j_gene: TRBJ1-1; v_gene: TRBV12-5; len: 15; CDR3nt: TGTGCTAGTGGGGATACTCGTGTGGGGAACACTGAAGCTTTCTTT; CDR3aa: CASGDTRVGNTEAFF
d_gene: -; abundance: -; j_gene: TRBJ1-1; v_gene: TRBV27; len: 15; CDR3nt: TGTGCCAGCAGTTTATCGCGGGACATGAACACTGAAGCTTTCTTT; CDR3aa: CASSLSRDMNTEAFF
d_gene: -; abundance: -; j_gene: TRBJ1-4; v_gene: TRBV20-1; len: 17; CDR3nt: TGCAGTGCTAGAGATATAGGCGGGGAGACAACTAATGAAAAACTGTTTTTT; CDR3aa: CSARDIGGETTNEKLFF
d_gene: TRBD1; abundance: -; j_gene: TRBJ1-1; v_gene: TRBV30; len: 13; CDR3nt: TGTGCCTGGAGTCCAGGGGGGAACACTGAAGCTTTCTTT; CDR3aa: CAWSPGGNTEAFF
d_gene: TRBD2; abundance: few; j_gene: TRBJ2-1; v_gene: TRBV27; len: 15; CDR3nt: TGTGCCAGCAGTTTAATAGCGGGGGTGTACAATGAGCAGTTCTTC; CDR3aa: CASSLIAGVYNEQFF
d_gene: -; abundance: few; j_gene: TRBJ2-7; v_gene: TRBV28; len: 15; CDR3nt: TGTGCCAGCAGTTTCCCCTACACAGGGAGGCACGAGCAGTACTTC; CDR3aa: CASSFPYTGRHEQYF
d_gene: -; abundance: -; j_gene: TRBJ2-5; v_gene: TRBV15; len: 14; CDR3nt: TGTGCCACCAGCAGAGGAGGGCAGAAAGAGACCCAGTACTTC; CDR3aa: CATSRGGQKETQYF
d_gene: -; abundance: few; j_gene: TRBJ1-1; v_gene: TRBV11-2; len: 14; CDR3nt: TGTGCCAGCAGCTTATTCTCCATGAACACTGAAGCTTTCTTT; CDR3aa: CASSLFSMNTEAFF
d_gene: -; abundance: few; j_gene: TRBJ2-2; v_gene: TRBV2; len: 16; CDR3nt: TGTGCCAGCATCGTGGAGGGTGTGTATAACACCGGGGAGCTGTTTTTT; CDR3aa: CASIVEGVYNTGELFF
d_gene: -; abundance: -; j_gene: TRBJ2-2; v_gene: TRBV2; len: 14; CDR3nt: TGTGCCAGCATCCACAGGTCCCACCCCGGGGAGCTGTTTTTT; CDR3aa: CASIHRSHPGELFF
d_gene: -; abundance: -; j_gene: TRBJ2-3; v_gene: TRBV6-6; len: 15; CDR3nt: TGTGCCAGCAGTTACTCGGGCCTACCACCGGATACGCAGTATTTT; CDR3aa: CASSYSGLPPDTQYF
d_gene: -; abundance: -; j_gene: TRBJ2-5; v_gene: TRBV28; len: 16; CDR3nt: TGTGCCAGCAGTACTCCCCGGGACGGACACCAAGAGACCCAGTACTTC; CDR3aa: CASSTPRDGHQETQYF
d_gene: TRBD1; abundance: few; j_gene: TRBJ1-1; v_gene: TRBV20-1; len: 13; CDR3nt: TGCGGCCTACACAGGGGGAGTAGCACTGAAGCTTTCTTT; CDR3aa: CGLHRGSSTEAFF
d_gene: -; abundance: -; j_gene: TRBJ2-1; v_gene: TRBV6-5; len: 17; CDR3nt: TGTGCCAGCAGTTACCCGGGACCAGGCAAGAAGGACAATGAGCAGTTCTTC; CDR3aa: CASSYPGPGKKDNEQFF
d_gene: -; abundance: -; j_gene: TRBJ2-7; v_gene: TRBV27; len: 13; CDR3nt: TGTACCAGCAGTAAAACAGCGTCCTACGAGCAGTACTTC; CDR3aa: CTSSKTASYEQYF
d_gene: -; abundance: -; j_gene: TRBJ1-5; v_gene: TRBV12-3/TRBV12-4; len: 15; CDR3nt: TGTGCCAGCAGTCCCGGGGAAACGAGCAATCAGCCCCAGCATTTT; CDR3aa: CASSPGETSNQPQHF
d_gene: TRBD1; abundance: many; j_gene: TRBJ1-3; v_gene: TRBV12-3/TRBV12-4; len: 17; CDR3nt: TGTGCCAGCAGTTTAACCCCCGGGACAGGGTCTGGAAACACCATATATTTT; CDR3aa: CASSLTPGTGSGNTIYF
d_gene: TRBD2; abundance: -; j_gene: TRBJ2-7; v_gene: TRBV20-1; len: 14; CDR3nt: TGCAGTGCTAGAGATCTAAGCGGGGCCTACGAGCAGTACTTC; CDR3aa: CSARDLSGAYEQYF
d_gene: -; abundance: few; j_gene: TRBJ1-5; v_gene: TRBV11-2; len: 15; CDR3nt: TGTGCCAGCAGCTTAACCAGCTATAGCAATCAGCCCCAGCATTTT; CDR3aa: CASSLTSYSNQPQHF
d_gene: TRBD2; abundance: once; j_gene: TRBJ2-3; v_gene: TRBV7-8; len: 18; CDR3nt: TGTGCCAGCAGCTTAGCGTTGACTAGCGGGGTGTACACAGATACGCAGTATTTT; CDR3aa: CASSLALTSGVYTDTQYF
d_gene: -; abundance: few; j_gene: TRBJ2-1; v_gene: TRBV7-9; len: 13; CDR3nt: TGTGCCAGCAGCTTGCCGCTAGCAAATGAGCAGTTCTTC; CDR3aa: CASSLPLANEQFF
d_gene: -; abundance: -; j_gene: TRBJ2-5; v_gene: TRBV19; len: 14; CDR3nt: TGTGCCAGTAGGCCCTCAGGAGGTTGGGAGACCCAGTACTTC; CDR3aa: CASRPSGGWETQYF
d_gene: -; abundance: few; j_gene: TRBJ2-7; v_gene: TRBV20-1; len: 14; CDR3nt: TGCAGTGCTAGAGATAGGGCAGTTCCCTACGAGCAGTACTTC; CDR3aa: CSARDRAVPYEQYF
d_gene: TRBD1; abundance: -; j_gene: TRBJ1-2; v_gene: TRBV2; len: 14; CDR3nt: TGTGCCAGCAGTGAATTGGGGCAGGGGGATGGCTACACCTTC; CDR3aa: CASSELGQGDGYTF
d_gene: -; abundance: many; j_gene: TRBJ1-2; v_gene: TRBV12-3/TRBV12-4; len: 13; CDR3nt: TGTGCCAGCGGAAGGACAGTCTTCTATGGCTACACCTTC; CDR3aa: CASGRTVFYGYTF
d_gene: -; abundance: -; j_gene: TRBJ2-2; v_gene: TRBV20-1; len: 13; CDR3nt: TGCAGTGCTAGAGATATTGGCACCGGGGAGCTGTTTTTT; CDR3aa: CSARDIGTGELFF
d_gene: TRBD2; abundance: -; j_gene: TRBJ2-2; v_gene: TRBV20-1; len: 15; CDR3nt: TGCAGTGCTAGAGATCCGGCCAGCGGGGTGGGGGAGCTGTTTTTT; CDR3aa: CSARDPASGVGELFF
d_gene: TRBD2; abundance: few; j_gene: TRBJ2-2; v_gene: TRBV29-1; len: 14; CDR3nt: TGCAGCGTTGGGCGGGGGGGCCTCACCGGGGAGCTGTTTTTT; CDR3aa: CSVGRGGLTGELFF
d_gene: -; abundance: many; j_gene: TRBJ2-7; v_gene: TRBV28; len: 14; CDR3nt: TGTGCCAGCAGTTTAGCGGCAAGAATGTACGAGCAGTACTTC; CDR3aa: CASSLAARMYEQYF
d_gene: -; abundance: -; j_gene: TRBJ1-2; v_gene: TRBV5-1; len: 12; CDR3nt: TGCGCCAGCAGTCCCGGGCAAGTGGAGTTCACCTTC; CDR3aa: CASSPGQVEFTF
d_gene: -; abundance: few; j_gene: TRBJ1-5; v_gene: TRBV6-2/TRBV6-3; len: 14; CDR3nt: TGTGCCAGCAGAGACAGTAATAGCAATCAGCCCCAGCATTTT; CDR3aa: CASRDSNSNQPQHF
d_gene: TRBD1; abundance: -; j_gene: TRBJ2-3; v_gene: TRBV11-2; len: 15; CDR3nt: TGTGCCAGCAGCCTCCGGGACAGGAGCACAGATACGCAGTATTTT; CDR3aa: CASSLRDRSTDTQYF
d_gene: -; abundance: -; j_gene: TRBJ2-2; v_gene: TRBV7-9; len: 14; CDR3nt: TGTGCCAGCAGCCCCGCCGGAAACACCGGGGAGCTGTTTTTT; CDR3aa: CASSPAGNTGELFF
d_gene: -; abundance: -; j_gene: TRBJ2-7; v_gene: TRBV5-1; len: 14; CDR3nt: TGCGCCAGCAGCTTGGCAGGGGTTGGCTACGAGCAGTACTTC; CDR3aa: CASSLAGVGYEQYF
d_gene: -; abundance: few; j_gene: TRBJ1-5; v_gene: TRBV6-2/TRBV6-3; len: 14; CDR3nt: TGTGCCAGCAGTTACCGGGGCGGCTATCAGCCCCAGCATTTT; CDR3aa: CASSYRGGYQPQHF
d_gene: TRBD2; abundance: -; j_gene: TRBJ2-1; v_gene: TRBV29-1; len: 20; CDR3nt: TGCAGCGTTCCACCGGGACTAGCGGGGGGCATCGGTTTGAGCTACAATGAGCAGTTCTTC; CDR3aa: CSVPPGLAGGIGLSYNEQFF
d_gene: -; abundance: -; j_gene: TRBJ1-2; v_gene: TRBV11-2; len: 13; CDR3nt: TGTGCCAGCCCCTCCGAGGGAGGGGATGGCTACACCTTC; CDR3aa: CASPSEGGDGYTF
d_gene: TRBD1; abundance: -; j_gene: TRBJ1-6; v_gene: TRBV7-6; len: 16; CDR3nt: TGTGCCAGCAGCGGGGTGGGGGACAGGACTGGGTCACCCCTCCACTTT; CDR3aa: CASSGVGDRTGSPLHF
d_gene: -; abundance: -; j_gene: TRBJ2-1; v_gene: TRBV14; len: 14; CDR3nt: TGTGCCAGCAGCCAAGATACCCTTTACAATGAGCAGTTCTTC; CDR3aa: CASSQDTLYNEQFF
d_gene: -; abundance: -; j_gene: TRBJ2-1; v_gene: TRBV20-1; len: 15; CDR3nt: TGCAGTGCTAGAAGACTAGTGGGGGGGCCGGATGAGCAGTTCTTC; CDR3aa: CSARRLVGGPDEQFF